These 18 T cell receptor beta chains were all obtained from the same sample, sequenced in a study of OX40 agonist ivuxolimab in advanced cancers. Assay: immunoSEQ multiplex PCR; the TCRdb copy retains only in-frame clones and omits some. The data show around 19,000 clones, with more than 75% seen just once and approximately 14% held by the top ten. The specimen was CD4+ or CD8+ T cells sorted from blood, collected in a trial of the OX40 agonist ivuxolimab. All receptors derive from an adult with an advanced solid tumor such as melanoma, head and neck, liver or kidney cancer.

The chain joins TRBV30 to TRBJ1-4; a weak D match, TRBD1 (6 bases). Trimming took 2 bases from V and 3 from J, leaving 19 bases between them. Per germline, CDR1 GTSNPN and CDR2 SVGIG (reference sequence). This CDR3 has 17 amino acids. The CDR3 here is CAWSRPRGGVANEKLFF. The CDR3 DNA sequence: TGTGCCTGGAGTCGCCCCCGAGGGGGGGTGGCTAATGAAAAACTGTTTTTT.

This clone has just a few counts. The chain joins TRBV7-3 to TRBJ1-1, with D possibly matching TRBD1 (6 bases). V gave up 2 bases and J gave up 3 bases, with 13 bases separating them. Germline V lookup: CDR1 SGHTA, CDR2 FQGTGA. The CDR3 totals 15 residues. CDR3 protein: CASSLEDRGDTEAFF. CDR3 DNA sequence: TGTGCCAGCAGCTTAGAGGACAGAGGGGACACTGAAGCTTTCTTT.

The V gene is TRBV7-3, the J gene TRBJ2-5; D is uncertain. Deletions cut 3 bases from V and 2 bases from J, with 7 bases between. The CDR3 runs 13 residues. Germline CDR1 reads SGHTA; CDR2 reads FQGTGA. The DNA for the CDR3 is TGTGCCAGCAGCTTTAGTATGCAAGAGACCCAGTACTTC. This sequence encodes CASSFSMQETQYF.

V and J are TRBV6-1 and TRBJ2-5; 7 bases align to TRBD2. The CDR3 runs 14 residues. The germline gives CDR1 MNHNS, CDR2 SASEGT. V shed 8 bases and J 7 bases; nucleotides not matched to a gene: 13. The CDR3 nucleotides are TGTGCCAGCTTACTGGCGGGGGTCCGTGGGACCCAGTACTTC. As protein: CASLLAGVRGTQYF.

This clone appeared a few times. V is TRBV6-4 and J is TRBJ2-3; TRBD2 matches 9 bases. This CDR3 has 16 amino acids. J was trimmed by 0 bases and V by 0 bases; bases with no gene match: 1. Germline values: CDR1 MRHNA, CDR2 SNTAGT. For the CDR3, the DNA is TGTGCCAGCAGTGACTCAGCGGGGGGCAGCACAGATACGCAGTATTTT. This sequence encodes CASSDSAGGSTDTQYF.

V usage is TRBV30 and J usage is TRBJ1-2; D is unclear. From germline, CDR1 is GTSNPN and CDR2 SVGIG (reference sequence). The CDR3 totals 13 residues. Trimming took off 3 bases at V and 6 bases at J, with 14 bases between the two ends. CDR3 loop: CAWSPTGLDGYTF. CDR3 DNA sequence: TGTGCCTGGAGCCCGACCGGGCTTGATGGCTACACCTTC.

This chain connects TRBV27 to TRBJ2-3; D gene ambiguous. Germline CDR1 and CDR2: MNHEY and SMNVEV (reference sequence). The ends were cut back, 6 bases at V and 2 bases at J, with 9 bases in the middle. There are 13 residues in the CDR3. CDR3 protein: CASSPTYTDTQYF. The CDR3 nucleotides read TGTGCCAGCAGCCCTACATACACAGATACGCAGTATTTT.

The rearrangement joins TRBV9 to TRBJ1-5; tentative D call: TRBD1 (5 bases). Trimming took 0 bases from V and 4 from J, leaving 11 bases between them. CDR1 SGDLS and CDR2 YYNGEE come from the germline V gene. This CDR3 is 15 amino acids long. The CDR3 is CASSVEGVTNQPQHF. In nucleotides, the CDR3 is TGTGCCAGCAGCGTAGAAGGGGTAACTAATCAGCCCCAGCATTTT.

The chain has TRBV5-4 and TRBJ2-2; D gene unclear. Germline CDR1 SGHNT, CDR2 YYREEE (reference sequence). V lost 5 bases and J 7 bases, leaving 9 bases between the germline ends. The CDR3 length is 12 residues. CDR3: CASSGRRGELFF. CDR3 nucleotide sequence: TGTGCCAGCAGTGGGCGGCGCGGGGAGCTGTTTTTT.

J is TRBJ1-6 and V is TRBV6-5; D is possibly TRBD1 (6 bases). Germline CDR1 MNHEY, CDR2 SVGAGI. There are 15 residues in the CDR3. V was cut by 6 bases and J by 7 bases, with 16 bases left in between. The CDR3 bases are TGTGCCAGCAGGTCCGGGACACTCCGAAATTCACCCCTCCACTTT. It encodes CASRSGTLRNSPLHF.

The CDR3 nucleotides are TGCGCCAGCAGGCCACCGGGACAGGGGGCTACAGATACGCAGTATTTT. It encodes CASRPPGQGATDTQYF. The chain is built from TRBV5-1 and TRBJ2-3; 12 nucleotides align to TRBD1. The germline CDR1 and CDR2 sequences are SGHRS and YFSETQ. With V trimmed by 5 bases and J by 3 bases, 7 bases remained unmatched. The CDR3 has 16 residues.

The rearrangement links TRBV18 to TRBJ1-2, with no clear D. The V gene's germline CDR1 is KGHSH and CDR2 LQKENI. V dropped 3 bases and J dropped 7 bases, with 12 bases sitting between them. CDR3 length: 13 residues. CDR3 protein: CASSPFGEAGYTF. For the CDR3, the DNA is TGTGCCAGCTCACCGTTCGGGGAGGCTGGCTACACCTTC.

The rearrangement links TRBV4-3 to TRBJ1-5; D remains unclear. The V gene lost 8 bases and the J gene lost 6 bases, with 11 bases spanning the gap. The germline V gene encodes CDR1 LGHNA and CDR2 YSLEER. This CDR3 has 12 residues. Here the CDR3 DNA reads TGCGCCAGCCGGTTTTCTAGTCAGCCCCAGCATTTT. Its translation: CASRFSSQPQHF.

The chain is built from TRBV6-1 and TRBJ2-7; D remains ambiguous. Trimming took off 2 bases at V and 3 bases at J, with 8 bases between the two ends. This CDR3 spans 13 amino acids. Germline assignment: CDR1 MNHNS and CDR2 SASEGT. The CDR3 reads CASSESHSYEQYF. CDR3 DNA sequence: TGTGCCAGCAGTGAAAGCCACAGCTACGAGCAGTACTTC.

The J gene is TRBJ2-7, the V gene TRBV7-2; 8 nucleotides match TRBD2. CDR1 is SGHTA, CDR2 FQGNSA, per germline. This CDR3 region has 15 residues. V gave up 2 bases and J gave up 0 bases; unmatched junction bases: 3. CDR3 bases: TGTGCCAGCAGCTTAAAGGCGGGAGGCTCCTACGAGCAGTACTTC. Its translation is CASSLKAGGSYEQYF.

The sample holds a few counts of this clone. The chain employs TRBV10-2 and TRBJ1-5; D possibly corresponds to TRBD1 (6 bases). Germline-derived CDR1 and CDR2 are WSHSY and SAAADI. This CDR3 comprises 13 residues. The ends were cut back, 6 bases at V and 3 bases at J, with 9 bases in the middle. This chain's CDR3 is CASRQGNNQPQHF. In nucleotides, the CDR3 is TGCGCCAGCAGACAGGGAAACAATCAGCCCCAGCATTTT.

In DNA, the CDR3 is TGTGCCAGCAGCCCGCCGTCCGGACTAGCGGGAGCAACCGGGGAGCTGTTTTTT. It yields the protein CASSPPSGLAGATGELFF. This chain joins TRBV7-9 and TRBJ2-2; TRBD2 matches 13 bases. This CDR3 region has 18 residues. With V trimmed by 5 bases and J by 5 bases, 11 bases remained unmatched. The V gene's germline CDR1 is SEHNR and CDR2 FQNEAQ (reference sequence).

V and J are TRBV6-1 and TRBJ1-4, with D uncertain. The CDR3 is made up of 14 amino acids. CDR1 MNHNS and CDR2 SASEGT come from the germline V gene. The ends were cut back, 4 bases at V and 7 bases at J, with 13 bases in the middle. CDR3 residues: CASSALTGIEKLFF. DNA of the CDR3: TGTGCCAGCAGTGCCCTCACCGGGATTGAAAAACTGTTTTTT.